This entry lists 19 T cell receptor beta chains sequenced from one sample in a study of T cells in Graves' hyperthyroidism and ophthalmopathy. The TCR beta CDR3 regions underwent amplification using RNA transcripts as the source. The TCR CDR3 first-round RT-PCR relied on the HTBI primer set. TCRdb re-called the multiplex PCR reads with MiXCR, one entry per CDR3 protein. Of around 380,000 distinct CDR3 sequences listed, about 14% are singletons. The sample was blood. The receptors come from a man in his thirties or forties with Graves' hyperthyroidism that later progressed to Graves' ophthalmopathy.

The chain joins TRBV30 to TRBJ1-5; D unclear. The CDR3 sequence is 13 residues long. CDR1 and CDR2 from the germline V gene are GTSNPN and SVGIG (reference sequence). The V gene lost 4 bases and the J gene lost 4 bases, with 11 bases spanning the gap. This CDR3 reads CAWNKGTNQPQHF. The CDR3 DNA reads TGTGCCTGGAACAAGGGAACGAATCAGCCCCAGCATTTT.

This clonotype has just a few counts. This chain joins TRBV28 and TRBJ1-1; D not certain. Trimming cost V 7 bases and J 2 bases, with 17 bases left between them. This CDR3 region has 15 residues. Germline CDR1 is MDHEN and CDR2 is SYDVKM. CDR3 nucleotide sequence: TGTGCCAGCAACCTGGGCTTTGGGGTCAACACTGAAGCTTTCTTT. The encoded protein is CASNLGFGVNTEAFF.

The table lists this clonotype with many counts. The V and J genes are TRBV12-3 or TRBV12-4 and TRBJ1-2; TRBD1 is a possible D gene (5 bases). The CDR3 runs to 16 residues. Trimming took 1 base from V and 3 from J, leaving 15 bases between them. The chain's CDR3 is CASSLGEQAPDYGYTF. CDR3 DNA sequence: TGTGCCAGCAGTTTAGGGGAACAGGCACCCGACTATGGCTACACCTTC.

This clonotype has a handful of counts. This chain uses TRBV29-1 with TRBJ1-2; 10 bases match TRBD1. The CDR3 runs to 12 residues. V lost 6 bases, J lost 8 bases, and 6 bases stayed unmatched. Per germline, CDR1 SQVTM and CDR2 ANQGSEA. The CDR3 is CSVGDRGMGYTF. The CDR3, as DNA: TGCAGCGTCGGGGACAGGGGTATGGGCTACACCTTC.

This clonotype was detected only a few times. This chain connects TRBV5-1 to TRBJ2-7; D gene unclear. The CDR3 contains 16 residues. Germline loops: CDR1 SGHRS, CDR2 YFSETQ. With 0 bases removed from V and 0 bases from J, the gap between germline ends came to 13 bases. CDR3 protein: CASSLATWSDSYEQYF. The CDR3 region has the DNA TGCGCCAGCAGCTTGGCGACGTGGAGCGACTCCTACGAGCAGTACTTC.

There are many counts of this clonotype. The chain employs TRBV12-5 and TRBJ2-4; 9 bases match TRBD2. V gave up 0 bases and J gave up 7 bases; unmatched junction bases: 7. CDR1 and CDR2 from the germline V gene are LGHNT and FRNRAP. This CDR3 comprises 16 residues. The CDR3 DNA is TGTGCTAGTGGTTTGGTACTGGCGGGGGGGCGGAACATTCAGTACTTC. As protein: CASGLVLAGGRNIQYF.

This clonotype was observed many times. This chain uses TRBV7-9 with TRBJ1-4; TRBD1 matches at 10 bases. The CDR3 contains 15 residues. CDR1 is SEHNR and CDR2 is FQNEAQ in the germline V gene (reference sequence). The V segment lost 5 bases and the J segment 7 bases; nucleotides outside the gene matches: 7. CDR3 nucleotide sequence: TGTGCCAGCAGCACCCGGGACAGGGGCGCTGAAAAACTGTTTTTT. The encoded protein is CASSTRDRGAEKLFF.

This clonotype was counted at least ten times. The J gene is TRBJ2-7, the V gene TRBV28; 7 bases are a match to TRBD2. Germline V gene data show CDR1 as MDHEN and CDR2 as SYDVKM. V shed 8 bases, J shed 5 bases, and the junction held 6 bases outside the gene matches. The CDR3 is made up of 12 amino acids. The CDR3 nucleotides are TGTGCCAGCGCCCGGGACTACCACGAGCAGTACTTC. This encodes CASARDYHEQYF.

The rearrangement uses TRBV29-1 and TRBJ1-2; 9 nucleotides agree with TRBD1. The germline CDR1 and CDR2 sequences are SQVTM and ANQGSEA. V lost 0 bases, J lost 3 bases, and 5 bases stayed unmatched. The CDR3 spans 15 residues. DNA for the CDR3: TGCAGCGTTGAAGAGCGGACAGGGGAATACTATGGCTACACCTTC. Its protein is CSVEERTGEYYGYTF.

This clonotype was seen ten or more times. This rearrangement joins TRBV11-2 to TRBJ1-4; no clear D gene. Germline assignment: CDR1 SGHAT and CDR2 FQNNGV. CDR3 length equals 14 residues. V lost 1 base to trimming and J lost 4 bases, with 7 bases between them. DNA for the CDR3: TGTGCCAGCAGCTTAGGAACGGTTAATGAAAAACTGTTTTTT. As protein: CASSLGTVNEKLFF.

This clonotype was seen repeatedly, ten times or more. The V and J genes are TRBV7-9 and TRBJ2-7; D may be TRBD1 (5 bases). V lost 4 bases, J lost 0 bases, and 16 bases lay in between. The length of the CDR3 is 16 residues. The germline gives CDR1 SEHNR, CDR2 FQNEAQ (reference sequence). The CDR3 DNA is TGTGCCAGCAGCTCCCCCCGACAGTCGAGCTCCTACGAGCAGTACTTC. Its translation is CASSSPRQSSSYEQYF.

This clonotype was seen ten or more times. The rearrangement joins TRBV7-9 to TRBJ1-4, with D unresolved. Trimming removed 3 bases from V and 8 bases from J, with 13 bases in between. Germline CDR1 and CDR2: SEHNR and FQNEAQ (reference sequence). The CDR3 has 14 residues. As DNA, the CDR3 is TGTGCCAGCAGCTTTTCGCCCGGCAGCGAAAAACTGTTTTTT. It encodes CASSFSPGSEKLFF.

In nucleotides, the CDR3 is TGTGCCAGCAAAACCGGGGGCTCTGGAAACACCATATATTTT. Its translation: CASKTGGSGNTIYF. This rearrangement joins TRBV6-2 or TRBV6-3 to TRBJ1-3, with D maybe TRBD1 (5 bases). The CDR3 covers 14 residues. V lost 7 bases to trimming and J lost 0 bases, with 10 bases between them. Germline V gene lookup returns CDR1 MNHEY and CDR2 SVGEGT.

This clonotype came up a few times. The chain is built from TRBV9 and TRBJ1-4; D perhaps matches TRBD1 (6 bases). The germline CDR1 and CDR2 sequences are SGDLS and YYNGEE. The CDR3 spans 14 residues. Trimming removed 3 bases from V and 7 bases from J, with 13 bases in between. The chain's CDR3 is CASSAGDYGEKLFF. Written as DNA, the CDR3 is TGTGCCAGCAGCGCAGGGGACTATGGTGAAAAACTGTTTTTT.

The CDR3: CASSSRTERSEQFF. DNA of the CDR3: TGTGCCAGCAGCTCGCGGACCGAACGTAGTGAGCAGTTCTTC. J is TRBJ2-1 and V is TRBV7-9; D call uncertain. The CDR3 loop spans 14 amino acids. V dropped 4 bases and J dropped 9 bases, with 16 bases sitting between them. Germline V gene lookup returns CDR1 SEHNR and CDR2 FQNEAQ (reference sequence).

This chain connects TRBV11-2 to TRBJ1-6, with TRBD1 matching over 8 bases. The CDR3 contains 16 residues. Germline trimming cut 3 bases from V and 10 bases from J; bases unmatched to any gene: 11. The germline gives CDR1 SGHAT, CDR2 FQNNGV. The CDR3 DNA sequence: TGTGCCAGCAGCTTCCAAATACGGGACAGGTACTCACCCCTCCACTTT. Encoded protein: CASSFQIRDRYSPLHF.

This clonotype appeared many times. The chain combines TRBV5-1 with TRBJ2-5; possible D gene TRBD2, 7 bases. Trimming took 3 bases from V and 9 from J, leaving 18 bases between them. The CDR3 covers 14 residues. In germline, CDR1 is SGHRS, CDR2 YFSETQ. CDR3 nucleotide sequence: TGCGCCAGCAGCTCCAGGGACGGGGAGGGGGCCCAGTACTTC. Residues: CASSSRDGEGAQYF.

This clonotype appeared many times. The rearrangement uses TRBV18 and TRBJ1-2; no clear D gene. Germline CDR1 and CDR2: KGHSH and LQKENI. The CDR3 spans 12 residues. The ends were cut back, 2 bases at V and 6 bases at J, with 7 bases in the middle. The CDR3 here is CASSPNRDGYTF. The CDR3 DNA sequence: TGTGCCAGCTCACCAAACAGAGATGGCTACACCTTC.

The table lists this clonotype with many counts. The chain employs TRBV5-6 and TRBJ1-1, with D possibly TRBD1 on 6 matching bases. Germline-derived CDR1 and CDR2 are SGHDT and YYEEEE. The length of the CDR3 is 14 residues. The V and J ends lost 5 bases and 4 bases respectively, with 15 bases between them. The CDR3 DNA sequence: TGTGCCAGCAGTGGGGGCGGCTACCTCACTGAAGCTTTCTTT. Translating gives CASSGGGYLTEAFF.